Below, 22 T cell receptor beta chains from the same sample are listed, as sequenced in a study of blood T cell repertoires in COVID-19. The assay was immunoSEQ multiplex PCR, and TCRdb's table has in-frame clones only and misses some. The sample gives fewer than 55,000 clones, around 82% of which show up once; 2.5% to 3.5% is in the top ten. The sequencing sample was made of peripheral blood. These receptors were collected from a woman between 55 and 75 years old with acute or convalescent COVID-19.

Comments on this clone: Here the CDR3 omits its conserved ending phenylalanine or tryptophan, so a read error is the likely source. The chain links TRBV2 to TRBJ1-1; no reliable D call. Deletions cut 8 bases from V and 1 base from J, with 11 bases between. This CDR3 has 13 residues. CDR1 SNHLY and CDR2 FYNNEI come from the germline V gene. The CDR3 DNA follows: TGTGCCAGCGGGTACAGCCGGAACACTGAAGCTTTCCTT. This encodes CASGYSRNTEAFL.

This clone was recorded only once. The gene calls are TRBV6-1 and TRBJ1-6; D perhaps matches TRBD1 (6 bases). Trimming removed 2 bases from V and 9 bases from J, with 14 bases in between. This CDR3 comprises 15 residues. The V gene's germline CDR1 is MNHNS and CDR2 SASEGT. Here the CDR3 reads CASSERDTPFSPLHF. Here the CDR3 DNA reads TGTGCCAGCAGTGAACGGGACACACCCTTTTCACCCCTCCACTTT.

Regarding this clone: The sample has other DNA sequences that encode this CDR3 too. V usage is TRBV11-3 and J usage is TRBJ2-3; possibly TRBD2 for D (6 bases). Germline lookup yields CDR1 SGHNT and CDR2 YENEEA. V gave up 4 bases and J gave up 4 bases, with 9 bases separating them. This CDR3 region has 13 residues. CDR3 residues: CASSSRLADTQYF. In DNA form, the CDR3 reads TGTGCCAGCAGCTCTAGACTAGCAGATACGCAGTATTTT.

CDR3 sequence: CASRTGTDPYNEQFF. In nucleotides, the CDR3 is TGTGCCAGCAGAACCGGGACTGATCCCTACAATGAGCAGTTCTTC. The chain carries TRBV3-1 (or the pseudogene TRBV3-2) and TRBJ2-1, with D possibly being TRBD2 (6 bases). This CDR3 is 15 amino acids long. The V gene lost 6 bases and the J gene lost 2 bases, with 14 bases spanning the gap. The germline CDR1 and CDR2 sequences are LGHDT and YNNKEL (reference sequence).

V and J are TRBV19 and TRBJ1-2; 7 nucleotides agree with TRBD1. The CDR3 sequence is 15 residues long. Germline V CDR1 and CDR2: LNHDA, SQIVND (reference sequence). V trimming: 9 bases; J trimming: 6 bases; junction bases outside the gene matches: 16. This CDR3 is CASNRDSVFLHGYTF. The CDR3 DNA reads as TGTGCCAGCAACCGGGACAGTGTCTTCTTGCATGGCTACACCTTC.

V gene TRBV11-2 combines with J gene TRBJ2-1, with 8 bases identical to TRBD2. This CDR3 is 15 amino acids long. J was trimmed by 9 bases and V by 3 bases; bases with no gene match: 10. The germline CDR1 and CDR2 sequences are SGHAT and FQNNGV. The CDR3 reads CASSFVAGGPGEQFF. The CDR3 nucleotides read TGTGCCAGCAGCTTTGTTGCGGGGGGCCCGGGTGAGCAGTTCTTC.

V usage is TRBV2 and J usage is TRBJ2-3, with a tentative D call TRBD2 (6 bases). There are 14 residues in the CDR3. The ends were cut back, 3 bases at V and 2 bases at J, with 9 bases in the middle. CDR1 SNHLY and CDR2 FYNNEI come from the germline V gene. The CDR3 spells CASSDGLLTDTQYF. CDR3 nucleotides: TGTGCCAGCAGTGATGGACTACTCACAGATACGCAGTATTTT. Drawing the rest from reference TRBV2 and TRBJ2-3, the complete variable domain is EPEVTQTPSHQVTQMGQEVILRCVPISNHLYFYWYRQILGQKVEFLVSFYNNEISEKSEIFDDQFSVERPDGSNFTLKIRSTKLEDSAMYFCASSDGLLTDTQYFGPGTRLTVL.

The table lists this clone with a few counts. The chain carries TRBV11-1 and TRBJ2-1, with 7 bases lining up with TRBD2. The CDR3 has 15 residues. The germline V gene has CDR1 SGHAT and CDR2 FQDESV (reference sequence). With V trimmed by 5 bases and J by 8 bases, 12 bases remained unmatched. The CDR3 DNA reads TGTGCCAGCAGCACCCCCAGCGGGGTTGCTTATGAGCAGTTCTTC. This encodes CASSTPSGVAYEQFF.

This chain links TRBV19 with TRBJ2-7; tentatively, D is TRBD2 (6 bases). The CDR3 is 15 residues long. CDR1 and CDR2 (germline): LNHDA, SQIVND (reference sequence). V was shortened by 5 bases and J by 0 bases, with 14 bases between the two germline ends. CDR3 region: CASSRDGLSSYEQYF. The CDR3 region has the DNA TGTGCCAGTAGTCGTGACGGACTAAGCTCCTACGAGCAGTACTTC.

This clone came up once. The chain carries TRBV19 and TRBJ2-6; D might be TRBD2 (6 bases). The length of the CDR3 is 16 residues. V lost 4 bases, J lost 0 bases, and 10 bases lay in between. The V gene's germline CDR1 is LNHDA and CDR2 SQIVND (reference sequence). CDR3 in amino acids: CASSRGLTSGANVLTF. The CDR3 coding sequence is TGTGCCAGTAGTAGGGGACTCACCTCTGGGGCCAACGTCCTGACTTTC.

This clone appeared a few times. The sample carries other DNA sequences with the same CDR3. This chain joins TRBV9 and TRBJ1-1; D might be TRBD1 (6 bases). The V gene's germline CDR1 is SGDLS and CDR2 YYNGEE. The V end was cut by 4 bases, the J end by 5 bases, with 9 bases between. CDR3 length: 12 amino acids. The chain's CDR3 is CASSPGTTEAFF. The CDR3 DNA sequence: TGTGCCAGCAGCCCTGGGACAACTGAAGCTTTCTTT.

This rearrangement joins TRBV24-1 to TRBJ1-3; no firm D call. This CDR3 spans 14 amino acids. The germline V gene has CDR1 KGHDR and CDR2 SFDVKD. Trimming took off 4 bases at V and 0 bases at J, with 6 bases between the two ends. CDR3 sequence: CATSDTGSGNTIYF. In DNA, the CDR3 is TGTGCCACCAGTGACACCGGCTCTGGAAACACCATATATTTT.

This clone is a singleton in its sample. This chain links TRBV4-2 with TRBJ2-7; TRBD2 aligns across 9 bases. Germline V gene data show CDR1 as LGHNA and CDR2 as YNFKEQ. The CDR3 contains 16 residues. Germline trimming cut 1 base from V and 6 bases from J; bases unmatched to any gene: 10. CDR3 in amino acids: CASSQVLASGMGEQYF. The CDR3 DNA reads as TGTGCCAGCAGCCAAGTGTTGGCTAGCGGGATGGGCGAGCAGTACTTC.

The chain has TRBV6-5 and TRBJ2-1; tentatively, D is TRBD1 (5 bases). The CDR3 extends over 13 amino acids. Germline lookup yields CDR1 MNHEY and CDR2 SVGAGI. The V end was cut by 6 bases, the J end by 6 bases, with 12 bases between. The CDR3 loop reads CASRDKAPNEQFF. For the CDR3, the DNA is TGTGCCAGCAGGGACAAAGCCCCCAATGAGCAGTTCTTC.

This rearrangement joins TRBV6-5 to TRBJ1-4; weak D call: TRBD1 (5 bases). This CDR3 comprises 14 residues. With 1 base removed from V and 8 bases from J, the gap between germline ends came to 11 bases. The germline CDR1 and CDR2 sequences are MNHEY and SVGAGI. CDR3 DNA sequence: TGTGCCAGCAGTTACTATAGGGGCGCGGAAAAACTGTTTTTT. Amino acids: CASSYYRGAEKLFF.

Details on this clone: Other DNA sequences of this sample code for an identical CDR3. The genes are TRBV18 and TRBJ2-5; the match to TRBD2 covers 8 bases. V lost 3 bases, J lost 2 bases, and 8 bases stayed unmatched. CDR3 length: 16 amino acids. The germline CDR1 and CDR2 sequences are KGHSH and LQKENI. CDR3 coding DNA: TGTGCCAGCTCACCCGGATCTAGCGGGTCTCAAGAGACCCAGTACTTC. It is translated as CASSPGSSGSQETQYF.

V and J are TRBV9 and TRBJ2-1; D perhaps matches TRBD1 (6 bases). Germline loops: CDR1 SGDLS, CDR2 YYNGEE. The CDR3 consists of 15 residues. The germline V and J ends were trimmed by 2 bases and 6 bases, with 15 bases remaining between them. The CDR3 bases are TGTGCCAGCAGCGTTACAGGGATGGTAAGCAATGAGCAGTTCTTC. This sequence encodes CASSVTGMVSNEQFF.

The chain couples TRBV7-2 to TRBJ1-3; TRBD1 agrees at 7 bases. Unmatched junction bases numbered 7, after V lost 1 base and J lost 4 bases. The CDR3 spans 16 residues. The germline CDR1 and CDR2 sequences are SGHTA and FQGNSA. CDR3 in amino acids: CASSLGGRGFGNTIYF. In DNA, the CDR3 is TGTGCCAGCAGCTTAGGCGGCAGGGGGTTCGGAAACACCATATATTTT.

The rearrangement uses TRBV30 and TRBJ1-5; 9 nucleotides align to TRBD1. The V gene's germline CDR1 is GTSNPN and CDR2 SVGIG (reference sequence). The CDR3 has 14 residues. J was trimmed by 4 bases and V by 4 bases; bases with no gene match: 5. The CDR3 coding sequence is TGTGCCTGGACCAAGACAGGGGGGAATCAGCCCCAGCATTTT. It is translated as CAWTKTGGNQPQHF.

The gene calls are TRBV4-1 and TRBJ2-1, with 13 bases that match TRBD2. V lost 5 bases, J lost 3 bases, and 1 base stayed unmatched. The CDR3 runs 15 residues. Germline CDR1 is MGHRA and CDR2 is YSYEKL. CDR3 in amino acids: CASSGLAGDYNEQFF. The DNA of the CDR3 is TGCGCCAGCAGCGGACTAGCGGGAGACTACAATGAGCAGTTCTTC.

The J gene is TRBJ2-3, the V gene TRBV4-1; 9 nucleotides align to TRBD2. Germline V gene data show CDR1 as MGHRA and CDR2 as YSYEKL. V shed 1 base, J shed 2 bases, and the junction held 7 bases outside the gene matches. The CDR3 loop spans 17 amino acids. The CDR3 spells CASSQANLAGLTDTQYF. Written as DNA, the CDR3 is TGCGCCAGCAGCCAAGCAAATCTAGCGGGGCTCACAGATACGCAGTATTTT.

The chain employs TRBV24-1 and TRBJ1-1; D possibly corresponds to TRBD1 (6 bases). V was trimmed by 0 bases and J by 10 bases, leaving 11 bases between them. From germline, CDR1 is KGHDR and CDR2 SFDVKD. The CDR3 is 13 amino acids. For the CDR3, the DNA is TGTGCCACCAGTGATTTGACGACAGGTCGAGCTTTCTTT. Translating it yields CATSDLTTGRAFF.